This T cell receptor beta chain is drawn from a study of cytomegalovirus exposure and HLA in healthy donors. Overall study context: Early released data had 80 million or so unique TCRs, all coming from HLA-typed donors.

Worth noting for this clone: Its cognate antigen is unknown.

Per germline, CDR1 GTSNPN and CDR2 SVGIG (reference sequence). Trimming removed 3 bases at V and 3 bases at J, with 11 bases between. The CDR3 is 13 residues long. In the PCR, 60 Vbeta and 13 Jbeta primers were used. Profiled with immunoSEQ multiplex PCR; TCRdb holds only in-frame clones, not every one. The sample consists of tens of thousands of clones, roughly three quarters of them appearing once. Study observations and caveats: CMV serostatus was the only immune exposure information that was available. Later analysis identified several of the most significant clusters that appeared linked to common viral pathogens.

This receptor was identified in a woman aged 40 to 50 in good health and CMV-seropositive. The V gene is TRBV30, the J gene TRBJ1-2; no firm D call. Source material: PBMCs. CDR3 sequence reads: CAWSEQFHYGYTF. DNA for the CDR3: TGTGCCTGGAGCGAACAGTTTCACTATGGCTACACCTTC.